The clone carrying this TCR beta chain was observed once. The data are from a study of blood T cell repertoires in COVID-19. Study information: Acute and convalescent COVID-19 samples came from the United States, Italy and Spain.

Profiling relied on immunoSEQ multiplex PCR, and the TCRdb table lists in-frame clones only, not all of them. The table shows roughly 290,000 clones, with 89% occurring only once. V lost 8 bases and J lost 2; bases outside the gene matches: 12. Germline assignment: CDR1 LGHNA and CDR2 YNFKEQ. The CDR3 has 16 residues. Everyone who took part was roughly 18 to 89 years old, and they came from over 20 US areas. Participants' reported clinical history set cohort assignment. The genes are TRBV4-2 and TRBJ1-5; 7 bases fit TRBD1. Specimen: PBMCs or T cells enriched from blood (not recorded which). This receptor was obtained from a woman in her thirties or forties who had recovered from COVID-19. The CDR3 bases are TGTGCCAGCCAGGGGGGATCGGGTTCCGGCAATCAGCCCCAGCATTTT. Its protein is CASQGGSGSGNQPQHF.